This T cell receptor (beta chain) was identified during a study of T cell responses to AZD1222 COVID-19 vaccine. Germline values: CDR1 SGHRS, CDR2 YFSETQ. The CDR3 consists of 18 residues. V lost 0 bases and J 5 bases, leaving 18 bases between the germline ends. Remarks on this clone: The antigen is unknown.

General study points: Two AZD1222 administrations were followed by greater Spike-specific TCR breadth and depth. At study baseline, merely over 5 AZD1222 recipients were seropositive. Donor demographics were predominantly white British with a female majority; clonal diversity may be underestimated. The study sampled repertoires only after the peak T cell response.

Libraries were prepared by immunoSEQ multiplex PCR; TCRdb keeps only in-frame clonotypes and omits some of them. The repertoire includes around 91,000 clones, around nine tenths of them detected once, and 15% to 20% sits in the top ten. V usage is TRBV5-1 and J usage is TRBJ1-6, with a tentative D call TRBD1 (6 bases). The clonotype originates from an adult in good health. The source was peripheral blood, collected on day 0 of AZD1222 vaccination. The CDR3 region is CASSLGLGGLGDNSPLHF. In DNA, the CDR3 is TGCGCCAGCAGCTTGGGGTTGGGGGGCCTTGGAGATAATTCACCCCTCCACTTT.